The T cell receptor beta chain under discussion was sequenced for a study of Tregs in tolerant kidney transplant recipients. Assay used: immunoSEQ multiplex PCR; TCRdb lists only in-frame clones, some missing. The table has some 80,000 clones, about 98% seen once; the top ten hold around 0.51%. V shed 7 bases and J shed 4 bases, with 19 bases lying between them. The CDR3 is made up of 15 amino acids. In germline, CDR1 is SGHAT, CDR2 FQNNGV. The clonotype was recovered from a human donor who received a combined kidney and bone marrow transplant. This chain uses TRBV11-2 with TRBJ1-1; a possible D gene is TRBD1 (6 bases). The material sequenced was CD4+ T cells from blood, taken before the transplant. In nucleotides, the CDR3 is TGTGCCAGCACAATAGGGGGTACCATGGGCACTGAAGCTTTCTTT. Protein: CASTIGGTMGTEAFF.